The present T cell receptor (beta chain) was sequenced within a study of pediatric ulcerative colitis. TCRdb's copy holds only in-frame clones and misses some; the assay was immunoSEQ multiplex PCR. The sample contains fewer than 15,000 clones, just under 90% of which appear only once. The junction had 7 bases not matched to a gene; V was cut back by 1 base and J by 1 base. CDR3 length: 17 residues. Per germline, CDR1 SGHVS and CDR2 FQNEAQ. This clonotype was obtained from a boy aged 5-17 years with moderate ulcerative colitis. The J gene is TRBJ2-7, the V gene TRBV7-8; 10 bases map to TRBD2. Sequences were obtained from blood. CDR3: CASSLGPLTSGSYEQYF. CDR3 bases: TGTGCCAGCAGCTTAGGCCCCTTGACTAGCGGGTCCTACGAGCAGTACTTC.